Sequencing of this T cell receptor (beta chain) was carried out in a study of blood T cells in healthy people across ages. This CDR3 is 15 amino acids long. The J segment lost 10 bases and the V segment lost 1 base, leaving 8 bases of the junction unmatched. CDR1 and CDR2 from the germline V gene are SGHVS and FQNEAQ. Then a second PCR, running roughly 7 to 11 cycles, was carried out with a sample-barcoded 5' primer and a J-beta primer mix. MiXCR, applied by TCRdb to the 5' RACE reads, yields one record per CDR3 protein. The sample carries hundreds of thousands of distinct CDR3 sequences, roughly 50% recorded once. This clonotype showed up just a few times.

Sample: blood. The rearrangement joins TRBV7-8 to TRBJ2-1; 9 nucleotides agree with TRBD2. This sequence originates from a man under 40 in good health. The CDR3 reads CASSLELAGVGEQFF. The CDR3, as DNA: TGTGCCAGCAGCTTAGAGTTAGCGGGGGTGGGAGAGCAGTTCTTC.